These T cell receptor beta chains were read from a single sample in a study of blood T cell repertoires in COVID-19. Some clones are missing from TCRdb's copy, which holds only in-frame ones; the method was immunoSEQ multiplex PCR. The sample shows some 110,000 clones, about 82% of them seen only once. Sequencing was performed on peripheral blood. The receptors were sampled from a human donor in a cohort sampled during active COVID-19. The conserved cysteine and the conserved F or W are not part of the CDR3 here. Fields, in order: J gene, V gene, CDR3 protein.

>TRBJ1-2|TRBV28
ASSTPSGGYT
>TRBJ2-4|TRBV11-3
ASSLGLTGDAKNIQY
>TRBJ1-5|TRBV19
ASSSTWTDFQPQH
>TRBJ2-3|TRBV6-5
ASSYPGGSTDTQY
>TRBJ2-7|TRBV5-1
ASSPGRGGGPFYEQY
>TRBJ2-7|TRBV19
ASSIRGTTYEQY
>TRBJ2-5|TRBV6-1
ASSEVGHGSETQY
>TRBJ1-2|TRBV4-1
ASSQDRQGTNYGYT
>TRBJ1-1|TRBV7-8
ASSLTGMGTEAF
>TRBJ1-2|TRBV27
ASRPLTGRPFYGYT
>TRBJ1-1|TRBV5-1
ASSWTGGGYTEAF
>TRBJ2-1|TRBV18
ASSSGTVTNEQF
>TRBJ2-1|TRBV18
ASSGGIYNEQF
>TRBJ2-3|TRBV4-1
ASKGTSTDTQY
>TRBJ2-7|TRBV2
ASAGLSYEQY
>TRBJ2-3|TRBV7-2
ASSLFGFLAGGSDTQY
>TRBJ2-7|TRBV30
AWTTSSYEQY
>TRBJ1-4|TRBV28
ASSPITAATNEKLF
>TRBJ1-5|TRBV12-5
ASGLVALAAPGHESSNQPQH
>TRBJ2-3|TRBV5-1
ASSLTSGPRVDTQY
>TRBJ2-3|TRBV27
ASSLTSGRDTQY
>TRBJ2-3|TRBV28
ASSFGRRIGTDTQY
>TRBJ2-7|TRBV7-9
ASSLDGTGQYEQY
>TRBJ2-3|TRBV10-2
ASSVSLNTQY
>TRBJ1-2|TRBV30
AWGTGSSRTYGYT
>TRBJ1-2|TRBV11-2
ASSSSRTTTNYGYT
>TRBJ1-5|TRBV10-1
ASRTVSNQPQH
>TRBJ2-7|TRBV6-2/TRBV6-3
ASSLTGGRYEQY
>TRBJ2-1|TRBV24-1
ATSGLYNEQF
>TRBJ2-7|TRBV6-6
ASSYSSREQY
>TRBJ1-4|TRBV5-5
ASSSNSNFNEKLF
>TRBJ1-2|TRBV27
ASSLTANYGYT
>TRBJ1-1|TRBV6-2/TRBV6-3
ASSSGGQDTEAF
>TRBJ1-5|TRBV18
ASSPQGGASNQPQH
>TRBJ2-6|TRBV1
TSSQVRNRGSVSSGANVLT
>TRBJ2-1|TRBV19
ASSTSNPLTHEQF
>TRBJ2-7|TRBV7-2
ASSPQSPGLAGGFQY
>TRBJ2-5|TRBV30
AWTAGLAKGETQY
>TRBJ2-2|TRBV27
ASSWDRDTGELF
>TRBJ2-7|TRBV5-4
ASSPTDYEQY
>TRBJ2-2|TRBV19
ASSKTGVNTGELF
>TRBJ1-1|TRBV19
ASRNRVMSTEAF
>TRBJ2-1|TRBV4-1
ASSQMGRSYNEQF
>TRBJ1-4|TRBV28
ASLDRQKEKLF
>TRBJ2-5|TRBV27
ASKRQGLLSETQY
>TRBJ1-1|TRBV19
ASTGWGTEAF
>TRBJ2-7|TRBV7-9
ASSRISGTGPYEQY
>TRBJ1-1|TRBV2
ASGGQMNTEAF
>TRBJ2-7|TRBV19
ASSIYSGHYEQY
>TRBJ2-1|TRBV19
ASNPGGTKYNEQF
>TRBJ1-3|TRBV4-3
ASSQARRGSGNTIY
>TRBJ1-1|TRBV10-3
AIGVGVATEAF
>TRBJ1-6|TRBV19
ASSYSNTYNSPLH
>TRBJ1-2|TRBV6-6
ASSYPLGQGDGYT